Listed below are T cell receptor beta chains from one sample, sequenced in a study of shared clonotypes between healthy human individuals. The table came from immunoSEQ multiplex PCR; TCRdb's copy has only in-frame clones and leaves some out. The sample has under 600,000 clones; more than 95% are singletons. The sample comprised naive CD4+ T cells sorted from blood. Every receptor here comes from a young woman in good health. Each CDR3 is given with its conserved first and last residue. D genes are given only for firm matches. Not all rows give a size; the values are once, few, many and, for expanded clones, a class.

TRBD1 | NA | TRBJ2-7 | TRBV7-2 | TGTGCCAGCAGCTTAGCCGTAGGACAGGGATCCTACGAGCAGTACTTC | CASSLAVGQGSYEQYF
TRBD1 | NA | TRBJ1-5 | TRBV4-2 | TGTGCCAGCAGAGGACAGGGAGATCAGCCCCAGCATTTT | CASRGQGDQPQHF
TRBD1 | NA | TRBJ2-7 | TRBV28 | TGTGCCAGCAGTCCAAACCGGGACAGCCACTACGAGCAGTACTTC | CASSPNRDSHYEQYF
TRBD2 | NA | TRBJ2-3 | TRBV5-1 | TGCGCCAGCAGCTTAGCGGGAGGGCCTCCCGGAGATACGCAGTATTTT | CASSLAGGPPGDTQYF
TRBD2 | NA | TRBJ2-7 | TRBV19 | TGTGCCAGTAATCGGGGGCCTAGCGGGTACTACGAGCAGTACTTC | CASNRGPSGYYEQYF
NA | NA | TRBJ1-5 | TRBV30 | TGTGCCTGGAACCCTGGGGGGGGAGGCAATCAGCCCCAGCATTTT | CAWNPGGGGNQPQHF
TRBD1 | NA | TRBJ1-2 | TRBV6-6 | TGTGCCAGCAGTTACGGGACAGGGAGAGGTTATGGCTACACCTTC | CASSYGTGRGYGYTF
NA | NA | TRBJ2-7 | TRBV27 | TGTGCCAGCAGTTTATACGGGGCCGCCTACGAGCAGTACTTC | CASSLYGAAYEQYF
TRBD2 | NA | TRBJ2-7 | TRBV5-1 | TGCGCCAGCAGCTCGGTGGTGGGAGGGAGCTACGAGCAGTACTTC | CASSSVVGGSYEQYF
NA | few | TRBJ1-2 | TRBV10-3 | TGTGCCATCAGCCCTGACACGAACTATGGCTACACCTTC | CAISPDTNYGYTF
TRBD2 | NA | TRBJ2-3 | TRBV10-2 | TGCGCCAGCAGTGAGTCGAAAGGAGGGACTAGCGGCGGGGATACGCAGTATTTT | CASSESKGGTSGGDTQYF
TRBD2 | NA | TRBJ2-1 | TRBV15 | TGTGCCACCAGCTGGGGGGGAGGTAATGAGCAGTTCTTC | CATSWGGGNEQFF
TRBD2 | NA | TRBJ2-1 | TRBV4-1 | TGCGCCAGCAGCCAAGGGCCCCGGGGGGGCGGGAGGGACAATGAGCAGTTCTTC | CASSQGPRGGGRDNEQFF
NA | NA | TRBJ2-5 | TRBV29-1 | TGCAGCGTTAGAACCAGGGAGGAGACCCAGTACTTC | CSVRTREETQYF
NA | NA | TRBJ1-5 | TRBV2 | TGTGCCAGCAGGAGGGAAAATCAGCCCCAGCATTTT | CASRRENQPQHF
TRBD1 | NA | TRBJ1-2 | TRBV6-5 | TGTGCCAGCAGTCTACAGGGGGCGAAGTTGGATGGCTACACCTTC | CASSLQGAKLDGYTF
NA | NA | TRBJ2-5 | TRBV19 | TGTGCCAGTAGTATCGGGCGGTACCAAGAGACCCAGTACTTC | CASSIGRYQETQYF
TRBD1 | NA | TRBJ1-3 | TRBV18 | TGTGCCAGCTCACCACAGGGGGCCGGAAACACCATATATTTT | CASSPQGAGNTIYF
TRBD2 | NA | TRBJ2-7 | TRBV5-5 | TGTGCCAGCAGCCACAGGACTAGCCGGGACGAGCAGTACTTC | CASSHRTSRDEQYF
NA | NA | TRBJ2-1 | TRBV2 | TGTGCCAGCAGGGGACTTGGTTCCTACAATGAGCAGTTCTTC | CASRGLGSYNEQFF
NA | NA | TRBJ1-1 | TRBV28 | TGTGCCAGCAGTTTAGGGACATTCATGAACACTGAAGCTTTCTTT | CASSLGTFMNTEAFF
TRBD1 | NA | TRBJ2-5 | TRBV19 | TGTGCCAGTAGTATTTTTAGGGACAGCCAAGAGACCCAGTACTTC | CASSIFRDSQETQYF
NA | NA | TRBJ2-3 | TRBV19 | TGTGCCAGTAGTATAGCGCAGGGAAATACAGATACGCAGTATTTT | CASSIAQGNTDTQYF
TRBD2 | NA | TRBJ2-2 | TRBV5-1 | TGCGCCAGCAGCTATACCGGGACTAGCGATCCGAACACCGGGGAGCTGTTTTTT | CASSYTGTSDPNTGELFF
NA | once | TRBJ2-6 | TRBV28 | TGTGCCAGCAGAGATATGGGGGCCAACGTCCTGACTTTC | CASRDMGANVLTF
TRBD1 | NA | TRBJ2-7 | TRBV7-8 | TGTGCCAGCAGCAGCTACCGGGACAGGCGAACCTACGAGCAGTACTTT | CASSSYRDRRTYEQYF
NA | NA | TRBJ2-7 | TRBV19 | TGTGCCAGTAGGGGGAATTTTGTCGGCAGCAGGGAATCCTACGAGCAGTACTTC | CASRGNFVGSRESYEQYF
NA | once | TRBJ2-1 | TRBV5-8 | TGTGCCAGCAGCGTTCGCTGGGCAGGGCGAGAGCAGTTCTTC | CASSVRWAGREQFF